Listed here are 8 T cell receptor beta chains from one sample, sequenced in a study of cytomegalovirus exposure and HLA in healthy donors. Assay: immunoSEQ multiplex PCR; the TCRdb copy retains only in-frame clones and omits some. The repertoire includes 55,000 to 70,000 clones, over 90% of them detected once, and approximately 5.3% sits in the top ten. Sequences were obtained from PBMCs. Receptor source: a man younger than 35 in good health and CMV-seropositive.

V and J are TRBV12-5 and TRBJ2-1; TRBD2 matches 11 bases. The CDR3 has 14 amino acids. Germline CDR1 and CDR2: LGHNT and FRNRAP. V lost 4 bases, J lost 9 bases, and 5 bases stayed unmatched. The CDR3 is CASGSGTSGSEQFF. CDR3 DNA: TGTGCTAGTGGTTCCGGGACTAGCGGCAGTGAGCAGTTCTTC.

This chain connects TRBV5-4 to TRBJ1-1, with D hard to call. V gave up 3 bases and J gave up 1 base, with 16 bases separating them. Germline CDR1 SGHNT, CDR2 YYREEE (reference sequence). The CDR3 runs 16 residues. Here the CDR3 reads CASSSPGLLANTEAFF. CDR3 nucleotide sequence: TGTGCCAGCAGCTCCCCAGGACTCTTAGCGAACACTGAAGCTTTCTTT.

The chain joins TRBV29-1 to TRBJ2-3; 7 nucleotides align to TRBD2. There are 13 residues in the CDR3. The germline gives CDR1 SQVTM, CDR2 ANQGSEA. After removal of 4 bases from V and 5 bases from J, the junction contained 6 bases not matched to a gene. CDR3 bases: TGCAGCGTTGTTCGGGGAGGGAGAGATACGCAGTATTTT. Encoded protein: CSVVRGGRDTQYF.

V gene TRBV4-2 combines with J gene TRBJ2-3; D unclear. There are 15 residues in the CDR3. Trimming cost V 4 bases and J 3 bases, with 14 bases left between them. Germline V CDR1 and CDR2: LGHNA, YNFKEQ. CDR3 DNA: TGTGCCAGCAGCCCCAGTTCCGACTGGACAGATACGCAGTATTTT. It yields the protein CASSPSSDWTDTQYF.

The genes are TRBV5-1 and TRBJ1-5, with D hard to call. Trimming took off 5 bases at V and 2 bases at J, with 8 bases between the two ends. The CDR3 spans 13 residues. Looked up from germline, CDR1 is SGHRS and CDR2 is YFSETQ. The CDR3 loop is CASSKGGNQPQHF. The CDR3 coding sequence is TGCGCCAGCAGTAAGGGAGGCAATCAGCCCCAGCATTTT.

This chain uses TRBV7-3 with TRBJ2-2; 7 bases agree with TRBD2. J was trimmed by 4 bases and V by 4 bases; bases with no gene match: 12. Germline CDR1 and CDR2: SGHTA and FQGTGA. The CDR3 runs 17 residues. The CDR3 DNA reads TGTGCCAGCAGCTCAACTCCCGGGACTACAATCACCGGGGAGCTGTTTTTT. Protein product: CASSSTPGTTITGELFF.

This rearrangement joins TRBV7-2 to TRBJ1-2; 7 bases align to TRBD1. The CDR3 runs 14 residues. After removal of 5 bases from V and 8 bases from J, the junction contained 11 bases not matched to a gene. Germline assignment: CDR1 SGHTA and CDR2 FQGNSA. The CDR3 region has the DNA TGTGCCAGCAGCAAAAAAACAGGGGCGGGCGGCTACACCTTC. This gives the protein CASSKKTGAGGYTF.

The chain couples TRBV4-1 to TRBJ1-5, with D tentatively TRBD1 (6 bases). Per the germline V gene, CDR1 is MGHRA and CDR2 is YSYEKL. The V and J ends lost 0 bases and 2 bases respectively, with 8 bases between them. The CDR3 totals 15 residues. The CDR3 loop reads CASSQEDRRNQPQHF. The CDR3 DNA reads TGCGCCAGCAGCCAAGAAGACAGGCGCAATCAGCCCCAGCATTTT.